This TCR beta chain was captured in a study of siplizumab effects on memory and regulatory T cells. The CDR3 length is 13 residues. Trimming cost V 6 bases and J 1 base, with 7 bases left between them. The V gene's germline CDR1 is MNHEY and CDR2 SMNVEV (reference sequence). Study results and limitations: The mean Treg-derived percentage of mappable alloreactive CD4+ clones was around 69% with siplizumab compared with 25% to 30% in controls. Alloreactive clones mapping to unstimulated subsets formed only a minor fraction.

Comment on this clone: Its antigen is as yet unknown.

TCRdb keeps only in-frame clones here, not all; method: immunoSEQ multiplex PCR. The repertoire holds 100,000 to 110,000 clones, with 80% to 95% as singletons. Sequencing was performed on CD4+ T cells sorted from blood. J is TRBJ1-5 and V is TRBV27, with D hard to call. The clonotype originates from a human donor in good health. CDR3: CASSLDSNQPQHF. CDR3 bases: TGTGCCAGCAGCCTGGACAGCAATCAGCCCCAGCATTTT.